The text below deals with one T cell receptor beta chain. The data were taken from a study of blood T cell repertoires in COVID-19. Study-level background: Samples came from the United States, Italy and Spain, spanning acute and convalescent COVID-19.

Germline V lookup: CDR1 SGHNT, CDR2 YYREEE (reference sequence). The ends were cut back, 2 bases at V and 6 bases at J, with 9 bases in the middle. There are 12 residues in the CDR3. As originally analysed: Estimated nucleated cell counts came from reference gene primer amplification. Produced via immunoSEQ multiplex PCR; TCRdb's table is partial and in-frame only. The V and J calls and clone size are taken from that table; D and trimming were inferred from the DNA. The sample holds 130,000 or so clones, 75% to 90% seen once. Seattle's enrolled individuals joined amid active infection and were then monitored longitudinally.

The chain employs TRBV5-4 and TRBJ2-7; maybe TRBD2 (6 bases). Sequenced: peripheral blood. The sequence was obtained from a man in his fifties or sixties with COVID-19, enrolled during active disease. The CDR3 coding sequence is TGTGCCAGCAGCTTACCGGGACTCGAGCAGTACTTC. It is translated as CASSLPGLEQYF.